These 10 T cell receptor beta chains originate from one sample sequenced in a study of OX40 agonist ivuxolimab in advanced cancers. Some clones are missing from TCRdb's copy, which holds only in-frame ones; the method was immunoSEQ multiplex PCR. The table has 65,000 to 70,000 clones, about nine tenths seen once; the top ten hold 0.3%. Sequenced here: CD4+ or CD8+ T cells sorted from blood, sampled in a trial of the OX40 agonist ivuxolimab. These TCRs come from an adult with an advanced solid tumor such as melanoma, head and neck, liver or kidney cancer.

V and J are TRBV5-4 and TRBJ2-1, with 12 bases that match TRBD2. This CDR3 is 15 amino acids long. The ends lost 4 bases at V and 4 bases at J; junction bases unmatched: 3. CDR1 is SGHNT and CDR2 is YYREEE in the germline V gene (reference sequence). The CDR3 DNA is TGTGCCAGCAGCCCGACTAGCGGGAGTTACAATGAGCAGTTCTTC. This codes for CASSPTSGSYNEQFF.

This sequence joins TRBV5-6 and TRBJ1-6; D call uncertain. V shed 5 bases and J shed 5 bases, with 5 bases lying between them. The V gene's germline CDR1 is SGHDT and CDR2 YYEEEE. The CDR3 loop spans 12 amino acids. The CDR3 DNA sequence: TGTGCCAGCAGACGGGATAATTCACCCCTCCACTTT. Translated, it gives CASRRDNSPLHF.

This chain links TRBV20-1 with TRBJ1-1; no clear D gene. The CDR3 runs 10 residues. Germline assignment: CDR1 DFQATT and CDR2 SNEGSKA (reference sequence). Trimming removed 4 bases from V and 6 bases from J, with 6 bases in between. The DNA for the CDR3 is TGCAGTGCTACCAGACCTGAAGCTTTCTTT. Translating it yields CSATRPEAFF.

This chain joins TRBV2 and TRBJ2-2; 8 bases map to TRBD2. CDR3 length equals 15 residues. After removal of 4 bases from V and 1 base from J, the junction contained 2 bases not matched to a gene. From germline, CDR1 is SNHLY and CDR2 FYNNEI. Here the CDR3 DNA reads TGTGCCAGCAGTGTGCTAGCGGGGAACACCGGGGAGCTGTTTTTT. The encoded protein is CASSVLAGNTGELFF.

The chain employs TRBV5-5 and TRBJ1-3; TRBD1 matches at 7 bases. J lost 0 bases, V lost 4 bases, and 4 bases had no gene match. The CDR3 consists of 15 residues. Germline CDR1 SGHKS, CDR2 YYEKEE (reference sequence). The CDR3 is CASSLGQASGNTIYF. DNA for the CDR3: TGTGCCAGCAGCCTAGGACAGGCCTCTGGAAACACCATATATTTT.

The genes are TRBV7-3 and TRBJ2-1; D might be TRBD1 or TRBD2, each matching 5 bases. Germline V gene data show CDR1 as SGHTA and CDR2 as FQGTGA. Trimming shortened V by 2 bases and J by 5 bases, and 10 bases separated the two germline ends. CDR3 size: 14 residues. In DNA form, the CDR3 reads TGTGCCAGCAGCTTATATCTGGGGGACAATGAGCAGTTCTTC. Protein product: CASSLYLGDNEQFF.

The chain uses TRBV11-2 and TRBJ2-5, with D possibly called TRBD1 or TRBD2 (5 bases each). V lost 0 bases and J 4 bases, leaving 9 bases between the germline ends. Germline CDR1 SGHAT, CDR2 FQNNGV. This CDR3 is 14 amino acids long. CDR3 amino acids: CASSLEPGRETQYF. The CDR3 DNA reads TGTGCCAGCAGCTTAGAACCAGGGAGAGAGACCCAGTACTTC.

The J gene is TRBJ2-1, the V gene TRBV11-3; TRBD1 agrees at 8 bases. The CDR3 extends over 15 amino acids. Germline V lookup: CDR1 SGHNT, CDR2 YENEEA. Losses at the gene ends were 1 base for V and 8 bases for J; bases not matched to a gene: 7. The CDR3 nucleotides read TGTGCCAGCAGCTTAGCCGGACAGGGTGTGGATGAGCAGTTCTTC. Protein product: CASSLAGQGVDEQFF.

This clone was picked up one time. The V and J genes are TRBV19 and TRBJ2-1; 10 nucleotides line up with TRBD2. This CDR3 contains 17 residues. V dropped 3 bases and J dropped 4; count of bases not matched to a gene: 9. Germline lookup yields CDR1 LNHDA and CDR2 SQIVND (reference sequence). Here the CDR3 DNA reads TGTGCCAGTAGTATCCGACGGCTAGCGGGAGAGTACAATGAGCAGTTCTTC. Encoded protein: CASSIRRLAGEYNEQFF.

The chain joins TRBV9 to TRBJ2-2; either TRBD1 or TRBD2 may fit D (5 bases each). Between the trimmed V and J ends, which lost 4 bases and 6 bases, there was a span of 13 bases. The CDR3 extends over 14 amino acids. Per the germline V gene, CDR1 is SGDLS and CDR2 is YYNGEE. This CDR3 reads CASSRSGGPGELFF. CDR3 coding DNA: TGTGCCAGCAGCCGTAGTGGGGGACCCGGGGAGCTGTTTTTT.